These 24 T cell receptor beta chains were sequenced from one sample in a study of blood T cells in healthy people across ages. Primed by a sample-barcoded 5' primer and a J-beta primer mix, a second PCR proceeded for 7 to 11 cycles. TCRdb analysed the 5' RACE reads with MiXCR anew, one entry per CDR3 protein. Found here are just under 900,000 distinct CDR3 sequences, about 28% of them singletons; the top ten hold 17%. Material for sequencing was blood. These receptors came from a woman of 80 years or more in good health.

The chain's CDR3 is CASRVRQGNEKLFF. The CDR3 DNA reads as TGTGCCAGCAGGGTTCGACAGGGGAATGAAAAACTGTTTTTT. This chain uses TRBV6-1 with TRBJ1-4, with 8 bases matching TRBD1. The junction had 5 bases not matched to a gene; V was cut back by 6 bases and J by 5 bases. The CDR3 extends over 14 amino acids. Germline CDR1 is MNHNS and CDR2 is SASEGT.

A note on this clonotype: It may be a read error: a sequence one base away is much more abundant. The J gene is TRBJ2-5, the V gene TRBV6-2 or TRBV6-3; D tentatively fits TRBD1 or TRBD2 (5 bases each). The V end lost 5 bases, the J end lost 9 bases, and 13 bases lay between the germline ends. Germline V CDR1 and CDR2: MNHEY, SVGEGT. CDR3 length: 12 amino acids. The CDR3 nucleotides are TGTGCCAGCAGTGGCACCTTGGGGGCCCAGTACTTC. Translated: CASSGTLGAQYF.

The chain couples TRBV12-3 or TRBV12-4 to TRBJ1-1, with D possibly being TRBD1 (5 bases). CDR3 length equals 14 residues. Trimming took 7 bases from V and 5 from J, leaving 17 bases between them. CDR3 bases: TGTGCCAGCACCTCTGTCGGGGGTGGGACTGAAGCTTTCTTT. This sequence encodes CASTSVGGGTEAFF.

Concerning this clonotype: One junction end disagrees with the germline gene, perhaps due to a read error. The chain has TRBV20-1 and TRBJ2-3; D unclear. Germline V gene lookup returns CDR1 DFQATT and CDR2 SNEGSKA (reference sequence). The CDR3 extends over 13 amino acids. The DNA for the CDR3 is TGCTCAAAGATCGTGTCGGGTACAGATATGCAGTATTTT. Translating it yields CSKIVSGTDMQYF.

This clonotype was seen only a few times. V and J are TRBV6-5 and TRBJ1-1, with TRBD1 as a possible D gene (6 bases). Looked up from germline, CDR1 is MNHEY and CDR2 is SVGAGI. Trimming cost V 6 bases and J 1 base, with 15 bases left between them. The CDR3 totals 15 residues. The CDR3 coding sequence is TGTGCCAGCAGACTACAGGGATTGGGGAACACTGAAGCTTTCTTT. It encodes CASRLQGLGNTEAFF.

In this sample, this clonotype turned up many times. CDR3 bases: TGTGCCAGCAGTCGGACATGGACGAGCCCTAACTATGGCTACACCTTC. Amino acids: CASSRTWTSPNYGYTF. The chain has TRBV28 and TRBJ1-2; tentative D call: TRBD1 (5 bases). Germline-derived CDR1 and CDR2 are MDHEN and SYDVKM. The CDR3 has 16 residues. Trimming left V 5 bases short and J 0 bases short, with 16 bases between.

The chain employs TRBV7-2 and TRBJ2-3, with 15 nucleotides matching TRBD2. Germline CDR1 reads SGHTA; CDR2 reads FQGNSA. Losses at the gene ends were 5 bases for V and 5 bases for J; bases not matched to a gene: 14. The CDR3 covers 19 residues. CDR3 bases: TGTGCCAGCAGCGTAGGACTAGCGGGAGGGCCTTTCTTATTAGATACGCAGTATTTT. Translated, it gives CASSVGLAGGPFLLDTQYF.

In regard to this clonotype: A much larger clone sits a single nucleotide away, making a read error possible. The V and J genes are TRBV12-3 or TRBV12-4 and TRBJ2-1, with a possible D match to TRBD1 (7 bases). This CDR3 spans 15 amino acids. In nucleotides, the CDR3 is TGTGCCAGCCGTCCCCAGGGGGGCTCCTACAATAAGCAGTTCTTC. It codes for CASRPQGGSYNKQFF.

This clonotype was seen a single time. A much larger clone lies a single base off, so this may be a read error. The chain employs TRBV20-1 and TRBJ2-5; a weak D match, TRBD2 (7 bases). The DNA end lines up better with TRBJ2-4; the J call may be wrong. The CDR3 has 13 amino acids. Germline V CDR1 and CDR2: DFQATT, SNEGSKA (reference sequence). The CDR3 nucleotides read TGCAGTACTAGGGGGGGTCTGGGTGTCATTCAGTACTTC. It specifies CSTRGGLGVIQYF.

This clonotype was detected ten times or more. The chain has TRBV14 and TRBJ2-1, with 14 bases matching TRBD2. V lost 4 bases, J lost 8 bases, and 7 bases stayed unmatched. The CDR3 is 16 amino acids. From germline, CDR1 is SGHDN and CDR2 FVKESK. CDR3 nucleotide sequence: TGTGCCAGCAGCCCCTGGACTAGCGGGGGGAAGGATGAGCAGTTCTTC. This sequence encodes CASSPWTSGGKDEQFF.

The CDR3 DNA is TGTGCCAGCAGCTTCTACGTGACAGGGATAAGTAACAATCAGCCCCAGCATTTT. Its translation is CASSFYVTGISNNQPQHF. The chain couples TRBV7-2 to TRBJ1-5; 7 bases map to TRBD1. Germline assignment: CDR1 SGHTA and CDR2 FQGNSA. V trimming: 3 bases; J trimming: 3 bases; junction bases outside the gene matches: 14. CDR3 length equals 18 residues.

This clonotype came up a few times. The chain links TRBV7-9 to TRBJ2-1; either TRBD1 or TRBD2 may supply D (7 bases each). CDR3 length equals 16 residues. Germline V gives CDR1 SEHNR, CDR2 FQNEAQ (reference sequence). V dropped 4 bases and J dropped 3 bases, with 16 bases sitting between them. The CDR3 protein is CASSSWEGTVYNEQFF. In nucleotides, the CDR3 is TGTGCCAGCAGCTCATGGGAGGGGACAGTCTACAATGAGCAGTTCTTC.

This clonotype was picked up many times. J is TRBJ1-6 and V is TRBV20-1; perhaps TRBD1 as D (5 bases). V gave up 2 bases and J gave up 3 bases, with 14 bases separating them. Germline V gene data show CDR1 as DFQATT and CDR2 as SNEGSKA (reference sequence). This CDR3 region has 16 residues. The CDR3 DNA sequence: TGCAGTGCTAGACCCCCAGGGAGGGACTATAATTCACCCCTCCACTTT. Translation: CSARPPGRDYNSPLHF.

The chain links TRBV7-2 to TRBJ1-2, with a weak D call TRBD1 (5 bases). The CDR3 has 14 amino acids. V lost 6 bases, J lost 3 bases, and 14 bases lay in between. CDR1 is SGHTA, CDR2 FQGNSA, per germline. This CDR3 is CASSISGGDYGYTF. In nucleotides, the CDR3 is TGTGCCAGCAGTATTAGTGGGGGGGACTATGGCTACACCTTC.

The J gene is TRBJ1-1, the V gene TRBV14; possibly TRBD1 for D (6 bases). Germline V CDR1 and CDR2: SGHDN, FVKESK. The CDR3 runs 16 residues. V shed 0 bases and J shed 2 bases, with 13 bases lying between them. CDR3 nucleotides: TGTGCCAGCAGCCAAGATCAGGGGAACATAAACACTGAAGCTTTCTTT. As protein: CASSQDQGNINTEAFF.

V gene TRBV20-1 combines with J gene TRBJ2-5; 8 bases agree with TRBD1. Trimming took 1 base from V and 4 from J; bases not matched to a gene: 5. Germline CDR1 is DFQATT and CDR2 is SNEGSKA (reference sequence). The CDR3 spans 14 residues. The CDR3 sequence: CSARAPTGGETQYF. DNA for the CDR3: TGCAGTGCTAGAGCCCCAACAGGGGGAGAGACCCAGTACTTC.

This clonotype appeared a single time. The rearrangement joins TRBV13 to TRBJ2-1, with TRBD2 matching 8 bases. The J segment lost 1 base and the V segment lost 2 bases, leaving 4 bases of the junction unmatched. Germline V gene sequence: CDR1 PRHDT, CDR2 FYEKMQ (reference sequence). The CDR3 is 16 residues long. In nucleotides, the CDR3 is TGTGCCAGCAGCTTACAGGGGACTAGGTCCTACAATGAGCAGTTCTTC. It yields the protein CASSLQGTRSYNEQFF.

A few counts support this clonotype. The chain uses TRBV20-1 and TRBJ1-1; 8 bases are shared with TRBD1. The CDR3 spans 14 residues. Trimming removed 5 bases from V and 3 bases from J; junction bases left unmatched: 8. Germline V gives CDR1 DFQATT, CDR2 SNEGSKA (reference sequence). The CDR3 protein is CSAPGQEHYTEAFF. CDR3 sequence (DNA): TGCAGTGCTCCGGGACAGGAGCATTACACTGAAGCTTTCTTT.

In its sample, this clonotype was seen a few times. The chain joins TRBV2 to TRBJ2-7; 7 nucleotides agree with TRBD2. J gave up 6 bases and V 3 bases, and 5 bases lay outside the gene matches. The germline V gene has CDR1 SNHLY and CDR2 FYNNEI. The CDR3 has 13 residues. The CDR3 DNA sequence: TGTGCCAGCAGTGAGGAGGGAGGGTCCGAGCAGTACTTC. Protein: CASSEEGGSEQYF.

CDR3 bases: TGTGCCACCAGCCCTACAGGGGGCCCCTACAATGAGCAGTTCTTC. Its protein product is CATSPTGGPYNEQFF. The rearrangement joins TRBV15 to TRBJ2-1; 9 bases are a match to TRBD1. CDR1 LNHNV and CDR2 YYDKDF come from the germline V gene (reference sequence). V was clipped by 5 bases and J by 2 bases; unmatched bases: 4. The CDR3 runs to 15 residues.

This clonotype showed up many times. V and J are TRBV2 and TRBJ2-7; D call uncertain. Between the trimmed V and J ends, which lost 6 bases and 6 bases, there was a span of 9 bases. Germline CDR1 and CDR2: SNHLY and FYNNEI. There are 11 residues in the CDR3. CDR3: CASRGNTEQYF. The CDR3 coding sequence is TGTGCCAGCAGAGGGAACACCGAGCAGTACTTC.

This clonotype was recorded many times. J is TRBJ2-7 and V is TRBV7-9; D gene ambiguous. V shed 5 bases and J shed 0 bases, with 11 bases lying between them. The CDR3 consists of 14 residues. Per germline, CDR1 SEHNR and CDR2 FQNEAQ (reference sequence). The CDR3: CASSVSESSYEQYF. The CDR3 DNA sequence: TGTGCCAGCAGCGTTTCCGAAAGCTCCTACGAGCAGTACTTC.

This clonotype was counted many times. The gene calls are TRBV12-3 or TRBV12-4 and TRBJ2-3; 11 bases agree with TRBD1. The V gene end was trimmed by 6 bases and the J gene end by 3 bases; junction bases not matched to a gene: 8. The CDR3 loop spans 16 amino acids. The CDR3 loop is CASSQTDRGQTDTQYF. CDR3 DNA sequence: TGTGCCAGCAGCCAGACGGACAGGGGGCAAACAGATACGCAGTATTTT.

This clonotype was detected a few times. The V and J genes are TRBV2 and TRBJ1-4, with 9 bases matching TRBD1. Looked up from germline, CDR1 is SNHLY and CDR2 is FYNNEI. This CDR3 is 13 amino acids long. Trimming cost V 7 bases and J 8 bases; bases outside gene matches: 5. CDR3 loop: CASTGTGLEKLFF. In DNA, the CDR3 is TGTGCCAGCACCGGGACAGGGTTGGAAAAACTGTTTTTT.